This TCR beta chain appears in the sequencing data of a study of shared clonotypes between healthy human individuals. Some clones are missing from TCRdb's copy, which holds only in-frame ones; the method was immunoSEQ multiplex PCR. The top ten hold 0.064% of the sample, which has 500,000 to 550,000 clones, about 96% seen once. As for this clone: The sample carries other DNA sequences with the same CDR3.

The CDR3 has 11 residues. CDR1 and CDR2 from the germline V gene are MNHEY and SVGAGI. Trimming removed 0 bases from V and 6 bases from J, with 3 bases in between. The receptor was derived from a woman aged 25 to 39 in good health. The sample taken for sequencing was naive CD4+ T cells sorted from blood. As to subset: CD45RA+ positively selected. The chain is built from TRBV6-5 and TRBJ2-7; no clear D gene. The DNA of the CDR3 is TGTGCCAGCAGTTACTCTTCCGAGCAGTACTTC. Translation gives CASSYSSEQYF.